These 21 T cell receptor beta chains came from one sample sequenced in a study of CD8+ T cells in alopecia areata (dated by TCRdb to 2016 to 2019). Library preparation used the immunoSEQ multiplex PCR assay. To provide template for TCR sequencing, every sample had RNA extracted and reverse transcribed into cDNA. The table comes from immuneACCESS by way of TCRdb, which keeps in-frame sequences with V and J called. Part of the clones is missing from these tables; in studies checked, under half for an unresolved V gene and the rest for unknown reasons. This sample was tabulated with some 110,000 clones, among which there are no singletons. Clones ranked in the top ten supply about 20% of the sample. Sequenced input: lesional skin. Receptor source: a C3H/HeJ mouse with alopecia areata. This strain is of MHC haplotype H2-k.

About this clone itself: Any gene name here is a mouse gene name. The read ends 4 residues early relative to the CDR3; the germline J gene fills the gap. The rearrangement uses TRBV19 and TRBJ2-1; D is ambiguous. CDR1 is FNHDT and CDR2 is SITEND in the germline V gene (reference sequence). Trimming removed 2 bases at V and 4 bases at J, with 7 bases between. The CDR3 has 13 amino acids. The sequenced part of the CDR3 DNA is TGTGCCAGCAGTATTAACTTTTATGCT. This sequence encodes CASSINFYA. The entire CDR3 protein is CASSINFYAEQFF.

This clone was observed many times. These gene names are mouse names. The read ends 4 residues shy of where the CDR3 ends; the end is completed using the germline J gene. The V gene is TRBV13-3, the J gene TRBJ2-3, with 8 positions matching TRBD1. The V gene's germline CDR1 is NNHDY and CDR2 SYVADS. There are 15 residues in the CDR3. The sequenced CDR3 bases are TGTGCCAGCAGTGATACCGGACAGGGACTAGAA. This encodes CASSDTGQGLE. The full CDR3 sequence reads CASSDTGQGLETLYF.

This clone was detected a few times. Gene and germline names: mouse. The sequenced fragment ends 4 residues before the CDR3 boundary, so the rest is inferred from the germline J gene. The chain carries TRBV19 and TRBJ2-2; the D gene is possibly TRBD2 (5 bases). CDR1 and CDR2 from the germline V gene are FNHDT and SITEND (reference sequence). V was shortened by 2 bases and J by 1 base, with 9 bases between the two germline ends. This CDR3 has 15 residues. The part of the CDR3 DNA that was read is TGTGCCAGCAGTATTGCTGGGAAAAACACCGGG. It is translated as CASSIAGKNTG. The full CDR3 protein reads CASSIAGKNTGQLYF.

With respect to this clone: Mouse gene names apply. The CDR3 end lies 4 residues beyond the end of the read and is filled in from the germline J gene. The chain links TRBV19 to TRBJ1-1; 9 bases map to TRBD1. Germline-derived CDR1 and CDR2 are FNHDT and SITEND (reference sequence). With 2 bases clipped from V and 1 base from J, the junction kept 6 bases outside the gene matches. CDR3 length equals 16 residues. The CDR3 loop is CASSIVEGQGNTEVFF. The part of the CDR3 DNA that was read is TGTGCCAGCAGTATTGTCGAGGGACAGGGAAACACA.

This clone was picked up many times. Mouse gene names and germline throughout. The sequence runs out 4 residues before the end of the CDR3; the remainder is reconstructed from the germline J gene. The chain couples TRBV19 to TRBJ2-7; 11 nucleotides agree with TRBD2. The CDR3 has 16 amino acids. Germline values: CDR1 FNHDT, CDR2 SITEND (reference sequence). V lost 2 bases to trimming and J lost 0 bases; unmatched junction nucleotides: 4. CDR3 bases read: TGTGCCAGCAGTATTGGGACTGGGGGCCTCTCCTAT. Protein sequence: CASSIGTGGLSY. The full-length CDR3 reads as CASSIGTGGLSYEQYF.

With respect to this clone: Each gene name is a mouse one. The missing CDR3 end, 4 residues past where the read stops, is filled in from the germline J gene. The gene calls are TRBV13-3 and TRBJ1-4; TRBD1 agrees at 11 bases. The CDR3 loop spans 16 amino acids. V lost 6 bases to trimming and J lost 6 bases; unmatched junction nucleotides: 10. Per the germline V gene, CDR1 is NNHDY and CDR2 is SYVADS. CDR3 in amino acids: CASITDRGRPDERLFF. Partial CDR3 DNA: TGTGCCAGCATCACGGACAGGGGGCGCCCCGACGAA.

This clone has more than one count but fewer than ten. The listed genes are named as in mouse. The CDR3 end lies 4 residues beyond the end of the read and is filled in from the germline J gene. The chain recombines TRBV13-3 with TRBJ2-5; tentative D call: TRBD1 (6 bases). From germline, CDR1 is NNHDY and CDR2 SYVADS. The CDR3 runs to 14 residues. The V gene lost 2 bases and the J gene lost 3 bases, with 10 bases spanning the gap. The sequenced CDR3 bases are TGTGCCAGCAGTGACCCGACAGGACAAGAC. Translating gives CASSDPTGQD. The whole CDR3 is CASSDPTGQDTQYF.

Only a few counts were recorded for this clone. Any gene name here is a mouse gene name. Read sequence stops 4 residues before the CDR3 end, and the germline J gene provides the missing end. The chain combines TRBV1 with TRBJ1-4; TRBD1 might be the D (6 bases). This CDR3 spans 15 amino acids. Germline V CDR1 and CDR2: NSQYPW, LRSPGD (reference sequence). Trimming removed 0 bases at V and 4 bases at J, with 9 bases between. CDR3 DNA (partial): TGCACCTGCAGTGCAGACGAGGGGGTCAACGAA. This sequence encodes CTCSADEGVNE. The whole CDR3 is CTCSADEGVNERLFF.

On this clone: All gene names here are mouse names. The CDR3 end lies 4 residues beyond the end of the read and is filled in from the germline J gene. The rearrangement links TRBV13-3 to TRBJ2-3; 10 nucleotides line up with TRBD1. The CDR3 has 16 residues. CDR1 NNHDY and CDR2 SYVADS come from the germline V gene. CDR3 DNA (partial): TGTGCCAGCAGTGAACCCGGGACAGGGGTGGAAGAA. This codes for CASSEPGTGVEE. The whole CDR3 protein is CASSEPGTGVEETLYF.

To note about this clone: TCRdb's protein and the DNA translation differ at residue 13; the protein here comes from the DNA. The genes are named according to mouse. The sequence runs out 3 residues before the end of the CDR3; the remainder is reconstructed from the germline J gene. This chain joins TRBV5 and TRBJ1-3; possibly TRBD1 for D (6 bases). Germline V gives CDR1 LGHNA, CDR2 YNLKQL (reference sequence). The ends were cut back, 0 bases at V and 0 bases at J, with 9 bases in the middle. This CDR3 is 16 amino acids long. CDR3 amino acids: CASSQERDNSGNTLYF. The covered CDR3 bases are TGTGCCAGCAGCCAAGAAAGGGACAATTCTGGAAATACG.

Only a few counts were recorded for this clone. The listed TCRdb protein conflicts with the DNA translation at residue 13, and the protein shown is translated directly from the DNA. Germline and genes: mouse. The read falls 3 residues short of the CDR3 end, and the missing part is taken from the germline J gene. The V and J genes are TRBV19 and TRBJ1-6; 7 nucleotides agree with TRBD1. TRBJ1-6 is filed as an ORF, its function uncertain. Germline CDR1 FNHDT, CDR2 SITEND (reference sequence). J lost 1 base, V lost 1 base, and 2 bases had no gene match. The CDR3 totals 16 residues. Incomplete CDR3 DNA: TGTGCCAGCAGTATACTGGACAGGTCCTATAATTCGCCC. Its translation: CASSILDRSYNSP. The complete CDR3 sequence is CASSILDRSYNSPLYF.

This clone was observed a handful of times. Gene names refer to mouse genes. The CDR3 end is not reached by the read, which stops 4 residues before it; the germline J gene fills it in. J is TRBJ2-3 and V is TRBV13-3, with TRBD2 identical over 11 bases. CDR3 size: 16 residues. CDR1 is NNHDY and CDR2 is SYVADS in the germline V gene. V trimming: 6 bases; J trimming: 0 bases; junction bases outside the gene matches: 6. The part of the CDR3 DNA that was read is TGTGCCAGCAACCCAGACTGGGGGGGGAGTGCAGAA. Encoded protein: CASNPDWGGSAE. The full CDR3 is CASNPDWGGSAETLYF.

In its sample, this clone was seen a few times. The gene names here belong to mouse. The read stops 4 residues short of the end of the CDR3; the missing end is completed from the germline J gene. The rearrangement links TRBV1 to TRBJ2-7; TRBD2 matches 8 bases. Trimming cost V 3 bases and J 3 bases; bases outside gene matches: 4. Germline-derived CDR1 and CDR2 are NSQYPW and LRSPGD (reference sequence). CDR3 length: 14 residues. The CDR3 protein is CTCSALGGYYEQYF. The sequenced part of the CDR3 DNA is TGCACCTGCAGTGCTCTGGGGGGCTACTAT.

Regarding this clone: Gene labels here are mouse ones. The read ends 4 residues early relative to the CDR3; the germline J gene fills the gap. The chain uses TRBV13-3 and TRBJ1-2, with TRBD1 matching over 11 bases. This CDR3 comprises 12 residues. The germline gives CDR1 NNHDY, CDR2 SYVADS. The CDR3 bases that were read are TGTGCCAAGGGACAGGGGGACCCC. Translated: CAKGQGDP. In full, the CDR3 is CAKGQGDPDYTF.

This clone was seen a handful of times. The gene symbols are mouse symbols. The CDR3 sequence is CASSGWGPSYEQYF. CDR3 bases read: TGTGCCAGCAGTGGCTGGGGGCCGTCCTAT. V is TRBV13-3 and J is TRBJ2-7, with D possibly TRBD2 on 7 matching bases. The CDR3 end falls 4 residues outside the read, so it is completed with the germline J gene. V was clipped by 3 bases and J by 1 base, with 11 bases between them. CDR3 length equals 14 residues. Germline CDR1 NNHDY, CDR2 SYVADS.

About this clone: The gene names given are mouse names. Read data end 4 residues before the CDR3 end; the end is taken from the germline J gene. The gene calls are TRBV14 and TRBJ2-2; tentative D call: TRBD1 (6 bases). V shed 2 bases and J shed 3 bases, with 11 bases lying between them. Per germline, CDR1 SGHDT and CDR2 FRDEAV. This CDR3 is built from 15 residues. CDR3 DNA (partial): TGTGCCAGCAGTTTAGCGACAGGCGACACCGGG. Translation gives CASSLATGDTG. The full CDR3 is CASSLATGDTGQLYF.

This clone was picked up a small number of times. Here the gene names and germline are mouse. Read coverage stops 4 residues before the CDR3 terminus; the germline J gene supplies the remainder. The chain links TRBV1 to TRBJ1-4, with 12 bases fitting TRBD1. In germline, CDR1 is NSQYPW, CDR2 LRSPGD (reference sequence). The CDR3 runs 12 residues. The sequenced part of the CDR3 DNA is TGCACCCGGGACAGGGGGCGCGAA. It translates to CTRDRGRE. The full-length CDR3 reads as CTRDRGRERLFF.

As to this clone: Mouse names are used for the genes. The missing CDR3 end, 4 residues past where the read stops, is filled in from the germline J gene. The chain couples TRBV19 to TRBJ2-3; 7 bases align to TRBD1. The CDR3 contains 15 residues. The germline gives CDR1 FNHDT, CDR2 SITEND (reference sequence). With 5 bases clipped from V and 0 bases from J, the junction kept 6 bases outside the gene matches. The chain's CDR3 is CASSPRDSSAETLYF. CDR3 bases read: TGTGCCAGCAGCCCAAGGGACAGTAGTGCAGAA.

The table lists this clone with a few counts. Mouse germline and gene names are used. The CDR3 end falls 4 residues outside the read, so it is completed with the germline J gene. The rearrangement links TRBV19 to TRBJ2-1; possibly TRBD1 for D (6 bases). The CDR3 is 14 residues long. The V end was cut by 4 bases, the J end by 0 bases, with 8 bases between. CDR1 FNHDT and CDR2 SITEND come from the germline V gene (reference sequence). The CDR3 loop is CASSWTDNYAEQFF. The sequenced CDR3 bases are TGTGCCAGCAGTTGGACAGATAACTATGCT.

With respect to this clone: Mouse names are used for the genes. The covered CDR3 bases are TGTGCCAGCAGTGGGCCGGGACTGGGGGGGCCCTATGCT. It yields the protein CASSGPGLGGPYA. The entire CDR3 is CASSGPGLGGPYAEQFF. The chain recombines TRBV13-3 with TRBJ2-1; 14 bases are a match to TRBD2. The read ends 4 residues before the CDR3 terminus; that terminus is restored from the germline J gene. Germline V CDR1 and CDR2: NNHDY, SYVADS. This CDR3 spans 17 amino acids. The junction had 5 bases not matched to a gene; V was cut back by 3 bases and J by 3 bases.

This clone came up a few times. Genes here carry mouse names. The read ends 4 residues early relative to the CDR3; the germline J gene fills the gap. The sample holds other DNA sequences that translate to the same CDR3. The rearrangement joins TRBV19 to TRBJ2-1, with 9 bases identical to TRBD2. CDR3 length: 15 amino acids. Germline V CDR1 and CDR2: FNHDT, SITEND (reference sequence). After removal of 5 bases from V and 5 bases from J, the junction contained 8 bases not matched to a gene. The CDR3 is CASSIPGLGDAEQFF. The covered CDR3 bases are TGTGCCAGCAGCATTCCGGGACTGGGAGATGCT.